The next 27 T cell receptor beta chains were all read from a single sample in a study of cytomegalovirus exposure and HLA in healthy donors (dated by TCRdb to about 2017). The method behind the library was the immunoSEQ multiplex PCR assay. For the multiplex PCR, a mixture combining 60 forward primers for TCR Vbeta segments and 13 reverse primers for TCR Jbeta segments was used. The table was pulled from immuneACCESS by TCRdb, which kept in-frame rearrangements only. Such tables lose some clones; where checked, under half of the loss comes from unresolved V genes, and the rest has no known cause. The table for this sample lists 150,000 or so clones; over 60% of them were counted only once. The biggest ten clones account for 1.5% to 2% of the sample. The material sequenced was PBMCs. These TCRs come from a woman aged 25 to 39 in good health and CMV-seronegative.

The V call is TRBV6-5, the J call TRBJ1-2; D is ambiguous. CDR3 length: 14 residues. V was clipped by 5 bases and J by 4 bases, with 14 bases between them. Germline V gene sequence: CDR1 MNHEY, CDR2 SVGAGI. For the CDR3, the DNA is TGTGCCAGCAGTCTCGCGGCGGGTGGCTATGGCTACACCTTC. Protein sequence: CASSLAAGGYGYTF.

The chain is built from TRBV4-1 and TRBJ1-4; perhaps TRBD1 as D (6 bases). CDR3 length: 17 amino acids. Per the germline V gene, CDR1 is MGHRA and CDR2 is YSYEKL. V lost 3 bases and J 5 bases, leaving 19 bases between the germline ends. CDR3 residues: CASSQLPSGVRNEKLFF. The CDR3 DNA reads as TGCGCCAGCAGCCAGCTCCCCTCAGGGGTCAGGAATGAAAAACTGTTTTTT.

The chain recombines TRBV30 with TRBJ1-6, with TRBD1 matching 9 bases. V shed 6 bases, J shed 3 bases, and the junction held 12 bases outside the gene matches. Per the germline V gene, CDR1 is GTSNPN and CDR2 is SVGIG (reference sequence). The CDR3 contains 17 residues. The CDR3 is CACPGQGIDGYNSPLHF. The CDR3 region has the DNA TGTGCCTGTCCGGGACAGGGAATAGATGGCTATAATTCACCCCTCCACTTT.

The chain couples TRBV30 to TRBJ1-1; tentatively, D is TRBD1 (5 bases). CDR3 size: 13 residues. Germline values: CDR1 GTSNPN, CDR2 SVGIG (reference sequence). V lost 3 bases and J 2 bases, leaving 10 bases between the germline ends. The chain's CDR3 is CAWRPTANTEAFF. As DNA, the CDR3 is TGTGCCTGGAGACCGACAGCAAACACTGAAGCTTTCTTT.

V and J are TRBV19 and TRBJ2-1; D is uncertain. V lost 1 base to trimming and J lost 0 bases, with 7 bases between them. This CDR3 has 15 residues. Germline V gives CDR1 LNHDA, CDR2 SQIVND (reference sequence). CDR3 protein: CASSIGPSSYNEQFF. The CDR3 DNA follows: TGTGCCAGTAGTATAGGTCCTAGCTCCTACAATGAGCAGTTCTTC.

The J gene is TRBJ2-2, the V gene TRBV7-9; TRBD2 agrees at 7 bases. The CDR3 covers 17 residues. With 1 base clipped from V and 0 bases from J, the junction kept 5 bases outside the gene matches. Germline CDR1 is SEHNR and CDR2 is FQNEAQ (reference sequence). CDR3 bases: TGTGCCAGCAGCTTAGGGGGCGGGGGAGCGAACACCGGGGAGCTGTTTTTT. Residues: CASSLGGGGANTGELFF. The entire variable domain, with the rest obtained from reference TRBV7-9 and TRBJ2-2, is as follows: DTGVSQNPRHKITKRGQNVTFRCDPISEHNRLYWYRQTLGQGPEFLTYFQNEAQLEKSRLLSDRFSAERPKGSFSTLEIQRTEQGDSAMYLCASSLGGGGANTGELFFGEGSRLTVL.

The rearrangement links TRBV30 to TRBJ1-1; no clear D. The germline CDR1 and CDR2 sequences are GTSNPN and SVGIG (reference sequence). V dropped 4 bases and J dropped 4 bases, with 10 bases sitting between them. This CDR3 is built from 12 residues. The CDR3 nucleotides are TGTGCCTGGACCCAGGCTTCCACTGAAGCTTTCTTT. It translates to CAWTQASTEAFF.

The J gene is TRBJ2-3, the V gene TRBV13; the match to TRBD2 covers 10 bases. The CDR3 runs to 19 residues. V dropped 4 bases and J dropped 6; count of bases not matched to a gene: 19. Germline assignment: CDR1 PRHDT and CDR2 FYEKMQ (reference sequence). The CDR3 DNA sequence: TGTGCCAGCAGCTCCGTGTTTTGGGAGCGGGGGGGCAGGTGGGATACGCAGTATTTT. It yields the protein CASSSVFWERGGRWDTQYF. Full variable domain (rest looked up from reference TRBV13 and TRBJ2-3): AAGVIQSPRHLIKEKRETATLKCYPIPRHDTVYWYQQGPGQDPQFLISFYEKMQSDKGSIPDRFSAQQFSDYHSELNMSSLELGDSALYFCASSSVFWERGGRWDTQYFGPGTRLTVL.

The chain links TRBV11-2 to TRBJ2-1, with 12 bases aligning to TRBD2. Trimming removed 5 bases from V and 4 bases from J; junction bases left unmatched: 3. The CDR3 contains 15 residues. Germline CDR1 SGHAT, CDR2 FQNNGV. The CDR3 protein is CASSRGLAGYNEQFF. The CDR3 nucleotides read TGTGCCAGCAGCCGCGGACTAGCGGGGTACAATGAGCAGTTCTTC. Together with reference TRBV11-2 and TRBJ2-1, the CDR3 gives the full variable domain: EAGVAQSPRYKIIEKRQSVAFWCNPISGHATLYWYQQILGQGPKLLIQFQNNGVVDDSQLPKDRFSAERLKGVDSTLKIQPAKLEDSAVYLCASSRGLAGYNEQFFGPGTRLTVL.

The chain joins TRBV7-8 to TRBJ2-5; D gene unclear. V lost 5 bases and J 11 bases, leaving 18 bases between the germline ends. Germline V lookup: CDR1 SGHVS, CDR2 FQNEAQ. The CDR3 runs to 13 residues. CDR3 bases: TGTGCCAGCAGCCCTCGACCCAACGTGGAGCAGTACTTC. It encodes CASSPRPNVEQYF.

The V call is TRBV7-3, the J call TRBJ2-1, with 8 bases identical to TRBD2. With 5 bases clipped from V and 2 bases from J, the junction kept 5 bases outside the gene matches. Per the germline V gene, CDR1 is SGHTA and CDR2 is FQGTGA. This CDR3 has 15 residues. The CDR3 DNA sequence: TGTGCCAGCAGCGATGTAGCGGGACCCTACAATGAGCAGTTCTTC. It translates to CASSDVAGPYNEQFF.

J is TRBJ1-1 and V is TRBV7-9; 11 bases line up with TRBD1. V lost 5 bases and J lost 6; bases outside the gene matches: 17. This CDR3 region has 18 residues. CDR1 and CDR2 from the germline V gene are SEHNR and FQNEAQ (reference sequence). Here the CDR3 DNA reads TGTGCCAGCAGCACGCAACGGGGGGGACAGGGGGATTTCGCTGAAGCTTTCTTT. It encodes CASSTQRGGQGDFAEAFF.

V is TRBV18 and J is TRBJ2-3; D gene unclear. CDR3 length: 14 amino acids. Germline CDR1 is KGHSH and CDR2 is LQKENI. V lost 2 bases and J lost 1, with 7 bases in between. In DNA, the CDR3 is TGTGCCAGCTCACCAGGCCGTGGCACAGATACGCAGTATTTT. Its protein product is CASSPGRGTDTQYF.

V is TRBV6-5 and J is TRBJ2-7, with 7 bases that match TRBD2. This CDR3 has 14 residues. Germline-derived CDR1 and CDR2 are MNHEY and SVGAGI. The junction had 5 bases not matched to a gene; V was cut back by 2 bases and J by 4 bases. CDR3 sequence: CASSYAGRSYEQYF. CDR3 in DNA: TGTGCCAGCAGTTACGCCGGGAGGTCGTACGAGCAGTACTTC.

This sequence joins TRBV27 and TRBJ2-7; a weak D match, TRBD1 (5 bases). The germline V gene has CDR1 MNHEY and CDR2 SMNVEV (reference sequence). The CDR3 is 12 amino acids. V gave up 4 bases and J gave up 6 bases, with 10 bases separating them. CDR3 coding DNA: TGTGCCAGCAGTTCCCCAGGGTCCGAGCAGTACTTC. It is translated as CASSSPGSEQYF.

There are a few counts of this clone. The chain uses TRBV7-2 and TRBJ2-3; 11 bases line up with TRBD1. The CDR3 extends over 16 amino acids. Germline CDR1 and CDR2: SGHTA and FQGNSA. The J segment lost 4 bases and the V segment lost 4 bases, leaving 7 bases of the junction unmatched. The CDR3 nucleotides read TGTGCCAGCAGCTCCCGGACAGGGGGCGCCTCAGATACGCAGTATTTT. Its translation: CASSSRTGGASDTQYF.

This clone turned up a few times. The V call is TRBV14, the J call TRBJ2-7; 10 nucleotides line up with TRBD1. J gave up 3 bases and V 3 bases, and 8 bases lay outside the gene matches. The germline V gene encodes CDR1 SGHDN and CDR2 FVKESK. The CDR3 covers 16 residues. DNA of the CDR3: TGTGCCAGCAGCCAGGGGGACAGGGGATATTTCTACGAGCAGTACTTC. This codes for CASSQGDRGYFYEQYF. The entire variable domain, with the rest obtained from reference TRBV14 and TRBJ2-7, is as follows: EAGVTQFPSHSVIEKGQTVTLRCDPISGHDNLYWYRRVMGKEIKFLLHFVKESKQDESGMPNNRFLAERTGGTYSTLKVQPAELEDSGVYFCASSQGDRGYFYEQYFGPGTRLTVT.

The chain has TRBV29-1 and TRBJ2-2, with 11 nucleotides matching TRBD1. CDR1 and CDR2 (germline): SQVTM, ANQGSEA. The V and J ends lost 4 bases and 5 bases, in that order; junction bases with no gene match: 9. This CDR3 is built from 16 residues. The CDR3 nucleotides read TGCAGCGTTGTAAAAGGACAGGGGGCGAGTACCGGGGAGCTGTTTTTT. This encodes CSVVKGQGASTGELFF.

CDR3 sequence: CASSMTRGLRETQYF. For the CDR3, the DNA is TGTGCCAGCAGCATGACCAGGGGATTGCGTGAGACCCAGTACTTC. The chain recombines TRBV13 with TRBJ2-5; D perhaps matches TRBD1 (6 bases). This CDR3 contains 15 residues. V was clipped by 5 bases and J by 5 bases, with 18 bases between them. CDR1 PRHDT and CDR2 FYEKMQ come from the germline V gene (reference sequence). Supplemented by reference TRBV13 and TRBJ2-5, the full variable domain reads AAGVIQSPRHLIKEKRETATLKCYPIPRHDTVYWYQQGPGQDPQFLISFYEKMQSDKGSIPDRFSAQQFSDYHSELNMSSLELGDSALYFCASSMTRGLRETQYFGPGTRLLVL.

V is TRBV25-1 and J is TRBJ1-1; D is unclear. V lost 4 bases to trimming and J lost 7 bases, with 7 bases between them. From germline, CDR1 is MGHDK and CDR2 SYGVNS. This CDR3 spans 11 amino acids. CDR3 loop: CASSGYFEAFF. The CDR3 DNA sequence: TGTGCCAGCAGTGGGTACTTTGAAGCTTTCTTT.

The chain links TRBV14 to TRBJ2-5; D remains unclear. V lost 0 bases, J lost 9 bases, and 17 bases lay in between. In germline, CDR1 is SGHDN, CDR2 FVKESK. CDR3 length: 15 residues. The CDR3 spells CASSQELGPQVAQYF. For the CDR3, the DNA is TGTGCCAGCAGCCAAGAGTTAGGCCCCCAGGTGGCCCAGTACTTC.

V usage is TRBV19 and J usage is TRBJ2-7; TRBD2 is a possible D gene (6 bases). Trimming shortened V by 6 bases and J by 3 bases, and 27 bases separated the two germline ends. This CDR3 comprises 18 residues. The germline V gene has CDR1 LNHDA and CDR2 SQIVND (reference sequence). In DNA, the CDR3 is TGTGCCAGTAGCAAAAGGTCAGGGACCGGGACTTCTCTCTACGAGCAGTACTTC. Translated, it gives CASSKRSGTGTSLYEQYF.

This chain uses TRBV4-1 with TRBJ2-6, with TRBD1 matching over 9 bases. Germline CDR1 reads MGHRA; CDR2 reads YSYEKL. CDR3 size: 16 residues. The trim removed 4 bases at V and 4 bases at J, leaving 5 bases unmatched. This chain's CDR3 is CASSPQGAGGANVLTF. Written as DNA, the CDR3 is TGCGCCAGCAGCCCACAGGGGGCGGGGGGGGCCAACGTCCTGACTTTC.

For the CDR3, the DNA is TGCGCCAGCAGCCTACAGGGGTACGCCGGGGAGCTGTTTTTT. Translation: CASSLQGYAGELFF. The chain employs TRBV5-1 and TRBJ2-2; 7 nucleotides align to TRBD1. V trimming: 4 bases; J trimming: 6 bases; junction bases outside the gene matches: 6. The germline CDR1 and CDR2 sequences are SGHRS and YFSETQ. The CDR3 has 14 residues.

This chain connects TRBV25-1 to TRBJ2-3, with 8 positions matching TRBD1. CDR1 is MGHDK, CDR2 SYGVNS, per germline. V trimming: 4 bases; J trimming: 2 bases; junction bases outside the gene matches: 5. This CDR3 comprises 15 residues. CDR3 coding DNA: TGTGCCAGCAGTGCGGACAGGGTAGACACAGATACGCAGTATTTT. Amino acids: CASSADRVDTDTQYF.

On this clone: The junction does not match germline at one end; this may be a read error. CDR3 loop: CASSPPYRGGGYPF. CDR3 bases: TGTGCCAGCTCACCACCGTACAGGGGAGGTGGCTACCCCTTC. V gene TRBV18 combines with J gene TRBJ1-2; 7 nucleotides agree with TRBD1. Per germline, CDR1 KGHSH and CDR2 LQKENI. The CDR3 covers 14 residues.

The chain links TRBV15 to TRBJ2-5, with 7 bases aligning to TRBD1. Trimming at V came to 8 bases and at J to 6 bases, leaving 12 bases not matched to a gene. The CDR3 runs 14 residues. CDR1 is LNHNV, CDR2 YYDKDF, per germline (reference sequence). This chain's CDR3 is CATQPGDRVKTQYF. As DNA, the CDR3 is TGTGCCACCCAACCCGGAGACAGGGTGAAGACCCAGTACTTC.